This TCR beta chain was sequenced in a study of T cell repertoires in aging, cancer and after chemotherapy. Study-level information: Paired samples before and after chemotherapy came from glioblastoma patients receiving temozolomide-based therapy.

TRB rearrangements spanning V, D and J were amplified using mixed TRB-A/B primers. TCRdb analysed the multiplex PCR reads with MiXCR anew, one entry per CDR3 protein. The top ten clones hold 66% of a sample with around 2,000 distinct CDR3 sequences, 30% to 40% of them seen once. TCR beta rearrangements were amplified from peripheral blood genomic DNA. The V segment lost 0 bases and the J segment 3 bases; nucleotides outside the gene matches: 8. The CDR3 runs to 18 residues. Germline lookup yields CDR1 DFQATT and CDR2 SNEGSKA (reference sequence). This clonotype turned up a few times. The TCR originated in a human donor with a solid tumor. The sequenced material came from blood. The chain has TRBV20-1 and TRBJ2-1; 13 bases agree with TRBD2. CDR3 loop: CSARDVETSGRVYNEQFF. Written as DNA, the CDR3 is TGCAGTGCTAGAGATGTCGAAACTAGCGGGAGGGTCTACAATGAGCAGTTCTTC.